This TCR beta chain comes out of a study of T cells in Graves' hyperthyroidism and ophthalmopathy. Amplification yielded TCR beta CDR3 regions, with RNA transcripts as the source. The TCR CDR3 first-round RT-PCR relied on the HTBI primer set. TCRdb called the multiplex PCR reads again in MiXCR, with one record for every CDR3 protein. The sample includes 300,000 to 350,000 distinct CDR3 sequences, around 18% seen only once; the top ten take roughly 16%. This clonotype was observed at least ten times. The target antigen is unknown. Study-wide points: Separation of ophthalmopathy from stable hyperthyroidism was achieved by a 13 V-J model. The model's output predicted ophthalmopathy at a median of roughly 6.9 months prior to onset.

The CDR3 covers 12 residues. Germline CDR1 is SGHTA and CDR2 is FQGNSA. The V gene lost 3 bases and the J gene lost 9 bases, with 9 bases spanning the gap. Thyroid ultrasound, orbital computed tomography, clinical symptoms, and serum thyroxine and TRAb underpinned diagnoses. Sequencing used blood. This sequence was found in a woman aged 40 to 50 with Graves' ophthalmopathy. The rearrangement joins TRBV7-2 to TRBJ2-4; D not resolved. DNA for the CDR3: TGTGCCAGCAGCTTTAACGGTGCCATTCAGTACTTC. This encodes CASSFNGAIQYF.